This note documents a single T cell receptor (beta chain) sequence. CDR3 size: 16 residues. Germline assignment: CDR1 KGHSH and CDR2 LQKENI. Losses at the gene ends were 5 bases for V and 5 bases for J; bases not matched to a gene: 14. As originally analysed: Nucleated cell counts were estimated from reference gene primer amplification. Assay: immunoSEQ multiplex PCR; the TCRdb copy retains only in-frame clones and omits some. V and J calls and clone size come straight from that table; D and trimming were deduced from the DNA. The repertoire holds about 240,000 clones, about four fifths seen once, with around 9.6% in the top ten. The data were obtained in a study of blood T cell repertoires in COVID-19. Study-level information: Specimens from acute and convalescent COVID-19 originated in the United States, Italy and Spain. The analysed material was cDNA or gDNA that came from T cells, B-cell-depleted T cells, or PBMCs.

What was sequenced was peripheral blood. The rearrangement links TRBV18 to TRBJ1-1; TRBD1 matches at 7 bases. The receptor's source is a woman over 75 with acute or convalescent COVID-19. This chain's CDR3 is CASSAGQAAQGTEAFF. CDR3 DNA: TGTGCCAGCTCAGCCGGACAGGCCGCGCAGGGTACTGAAGCTTTCTTT.